This T cell receptor beta chain appears in the sequencing data of a study of CD8+CD57+ T cells in acquired aplastic anemia. Study information: When averaged, DNA from sorted CD4+ and CD8+ cells came to 3 to 4 ug. Reads per healthy sample averaged about 9.8 million (CD4+) and 11.0 million (CD8+).

For CDR3 and TCR beta VDJ profiling, genomic DNA was the template used. MiXCR was run by TCRdb on the reads, yielding one entry per CDR3 protein. The table records about 190,000 distinct CDR3 sequences, about 53% of them present only once. Germline CDR1 is SGHNT and CDR2 is YYREEE (reference sequence). V lost 4 bases and J lost 8, with 12 bases in between. The CDR3 has 12 amino acids. Regarding the study as a whole: Researchers report that around 30 CD8+ CDR3 sequences appeared in both patients and controls. CD8+ Simpson's diversity in patients was not significantly different from that in controls.

Points on this clonotype: Its antigen is as yet unknown.

The sample consisted of sorted CD4+, CD8+, or CD8+CD57+ T cells (not recorded which) from PBMCs. The chain employs TRBV5-4 and TRBJ1-2; possible D gene TRBD1, 6 bases. This sequence originates from a human donor in good health, serving as a control. The CDR3 loop reads CASSRGATGYTF. The DNA for the CDR3 is TGTGCCAGCAGCCGGGGGGCGACGGGCTACACCTTC.